These 4 T cell receptor beta chains were all obtained from the same sample, sequenced in a study of T cells in Graves' hyperthyroidism and ophthalmopathy. The investigators amplified TCR beta CDR3 regions from RNA transcripts. In the first-round RT-PCR of the TCR CDR3, the HTBI primer set was used. TCRdb recomputed calls from the multiplex PCR reads with MiXCR, one row per CDR3 protein. The table includes 200,000 to 250,000 distinct CDR3 sequences, more than 15% detected once. The sequenced material came from blood. These receptors were collected from a man aged 45-65 years with Graves' hyperthyroidism.

CDR3 bases: TGCAGTGCTAGAGTAACAGCGGGAGATAATGAGCAGTTCTTC. It translates to CSARVTAGDNEQFF. The V gene is TRBV20-1, the J gene TRBJ2-1; 8 positions match TRBD2. The CDR3 covers 14 residues. V was clipped by 1 base and J by 7 bases; unmatched bases: 6. Germline V CDR1 and CDR2: DFQATT, SNEGSKA (reference sequence).

This clonotype was observed at least ten times. The rearrangement uses TRBV6-1 and TRBJ2-7; tentative D call: TRBD2 (6 bases). Germline V gene sequence: CDR1 MNHNS, CDR2 SASEGT. Trimming took 5 bases from V and 2 from J, leaving 19 bases between them. CDR3 size: 16 residues. The CDR3 here is CASSSGGASETYEQYF. The CDR3 DNA reads as TGTGCCAGCAGTTCCGGCGGGGCTAGCGAAACCTACGAGCAGTACTTC.

This clonotype was picked up many times. The gene calls are TRBV3-1 and TRBJ2-1; weak D call: TRBD1 (6 bases). This CDR3 contains 15 residues. V was shortened by 1 base and J by 0 bases, with 7 bases between the two germline ends. Germline V gene lookup returns CDR1 LGHDT and CDR2 YNNKEL (reference sequence). CDR3 bases: TGTGCCAGCAGCCAAGGACAGGACTCCTACAATGAGCAGTTCTTC. Its translation is CASSQGQDSYNEQFF.

This chain joins TRBV19 and TRBJ2-1; D possibly corresponds to TRBD2 (5 bases). V dropped 1 base and J dropped 10 bases, with 11 bases sitting between them. CDR3 size: 13 residues. Per germline, CDR1 LNHDA and CDR2 SQIVND (reference sequence). This CDR3 is CASSIGERREQFF. CDR3 DNA sequence: TGTGCCAGTAGTATAGGGGAGAGGCGGGAGCAGTTCTTC.